These 18 T cell receptor beta chains share one sample of origin, sequenced in a study of blood T cell repertoires in COVID-19. The repertoire was sequenced with immunoSEQ multiplex PCR; TCRdb's copy has only in-frame clones and lacks some. The sample has about 210,000 clones, approximately 88% seen once. The sample was PBMCs or T cells enriched from blood (not recorded which). All receptors derive from a woman in her thirties or forties with acute COVID-19.

The genes are TRBV6-5 and TRBJ2-7; 8 positions agree with TRBD1. Germline values: CDR1 MNHEY, CDR2 SVGAGI. Trimming took 4 bases from V and 3 from J; bases not matched to a gene: 8. This CDR3 has 15 amino acids. The CDR3: CASSSPGQANYEQYF. CDR3 bases: TGTGCCAGCAGTTCCCCGGGACAGGCGAACTACGAGCAGTACTTC.

The chain couples TRBV10-1 to TRBJ1-1, with 8 positions matching TRBD1. The CDR3 extends over 14 amino acids. Germline lookup yields CDR1 WNHNN and CDR2 SYGVQD (reference sequence). J gave up 1 base and V 6 bases, and 4 bases lay outside the gene matches. In nucleotides, the CDR3 is TGCGCCAGCAGAGCCGGGACAGGGAACACTGAAGCTTTCTTT. Amino acids: CASRAGTGNTEAFF.

The gene calls are TRBV6-1 and TRBJ1-2; D not resolved. CDR3 length: 14 residues. Between the trimmed V and J ends, which lost 3 bases and 7 bases, there was a span of 15 bases. CDR1 and CDR2 from the germline V gene are MNHNS and SASEGT. The CDR3 spells CASSDPVPSGGYTF. DNA of the CDR3: TGTGCCAGCAGTGATCCGGTGCCCTCGGGTGGCTACACCTTC.

V and J are TRBV5-1 and TRBJ2-3, with D possibly being TRBD2 (7 bases). The V end lost 0 bases, the J end lost 6 bases, and 14 bases lay between the germline ends. Germline V gene lookup returns CDR1 SGHRS and CDR2 YFSETQ. The CDR3 sequence is 15 residues long. CDR3 region: CASSLEGGPVDTQYF. CDR3 nucleotide sequence: TGCGCCAGCAGCTTGGAGGGGGGGCCGGTGGATACGCAGTATTTT.

This clone was seen a handful of times. J is TRBJ1-1 and V is TRBV27, with TRBD1 matching over 10 bases. J was trimmed by 9 bases and V by 7 bases; bases with no gene match: 8. There are 13 residues in the CDR3. Looked up from germline, CDR1 is MNHEY and CDR2 is SMNVEV (reference sequence). CDR3 residues: CASTRQGASKAFF. The DNA for the CDR3 is TGTGCCAGCACCCGACAGGGGGCTTCTAAAGCTTTCTTT.

The rearrangement uses TRBV9 and TRBJ1-6, with TRBD1 matching over 7 bases. The CDR3 runs 15 residues. The germline V gene encodes CDR1 SGDLS and CDR2 YYNGEE. V shed 0 bases, J shed 8 bases, and the junction held 5 bases outside the gene matches. The CDR3 nucleotides read TGTGCCAGCAGCGTAGCTGGGGGACAGCATTCACCCCTCCACTTT. Protein: CASSVAGGQHSPLHF.

This chain joins TRBV2 and TRBJ1-5, with 9 bases matching TRBD1. Germline values: CDR1 SNHLY, CDR2 FYNNEI. CDR3 length: 15 residues. The J segment lost 2 bases and the V segment lost 5 bases, leaving 4 bases of the junction unmatched. Here the CDR3 reads CASSLQGAGNQPQHF. For the CDR3, the DNA is TGTGCCAGCAGTTTACAGGGGGCGGGCAATCAGCCCCAGCATTTT.

The rearrangement joins TRBV5-1 to TRBJ1-5, with 10 bases aligning to TRBD1. Per the germline V gene, CDR1 is SGHRS and CDR2 is YFSETQ. There are 15 residues in the CDR3. J gave up 9 bases and V 9 bases, and 15 bases lay outside the gene matches. The CDR3 region has the DNA TGCGCCAACACCTTCCCGACAGGGGGCTTCATGCCCCAGCATTTT. This encodes CANTFPTGGFMPQHF.

The chain joins TRBV12-3 or TRBV12-4 to TRBJ1-5; D uncertain. CDR3 size: 12 residues. Trimming cost V 3 bases and J 6 bases, with 6 bases left between them. The CDR3 DNA is TGTGCCAGCAGTTTTGGGCGTCAGCCCCAGCATTTT. It specifies CASSFGRQPQHF.

The CDR3 nucleotides read TGTGCCAGCAGCTTTCCCCAGGGGGTAGGGGAAAAACTGTTTTTT. Translation: CASSFPQGVGEKLFF. V gene TRBV7-9 combines with J gene TRBJ1-4; TRBD1 matches 7 bases. Germline values: CDR1 SEHNR, CDR2 FQNEAQ (reference sequence). The CDR3 is 15 residues long. J lost 8 bases, V lost 3 bases, and 9 bases had no gene match.

CDR3 nucleotides: TGTGCCAGCTCACCATATAGCGGGGCGAACGTGTACCAAGAGACCCAGTACTTC. As protein: CASSPYSGANVYQETQYF. This sequence joins TRBV18 and TRBJ2-5; 8 bases map to TRBD2. Looked up from germline, CDR1 is KGHSH and CDR2 is LQKENI. This CDR3 region has 18 residues. With V trimmed by 2 bases and J by 0 bases, 11 bases remained unmatched. Full variable domain (remainder filled in from reference TRBV18 and TRBJ2-5): NAGVMQNPRHLVRRRGQEARLRCSPMKGHSHVYWYRQLPEEGLKFMVYLQKENIIDESGMPKERFSAEFPKEGPSILRIQQVVRGDSAAYFCASSPYSGANVYQETQYFGPGTRLLVL.

This chain joins TRBV6-5 and TRBJ1-5; D unclear. CDR3 size: 13 residues. Trimming took 6 bases from V and 6 from J, leaving 12 bases between them. Germline CDR1 MNHEY, CDR2 SVGAGI. CDR3 sequence reads: CASSSTPGQPQHF. CDR3 in DNA: TGTGCCAGCAGCTCCACGCCGGGTCAGCCCCAGCATTTT.

This sequence joins TRBV27 and TRBJ2-7; D is perhaps TRBD1 (6 bases). The CDR3 consists of 15 residues. V dropped 2 bases and J dropped 3 bases, with 14 bases sitting between them. The germline V gene has CDR1 MNHEY and CDR2 SMNVEV (reference sequence). The chain's CDR3 is CASSLRSGVHYEQYV. In nucleotides, the CDR3 is TGTGCCAGCAGTTTACGTTCAGGGGTCCACTACGAGCAGTACGTC.

V is TRBV5-1 and J is TRBJ2-3, with D unresolved. The germline V and J ends were trimmed by 0 bases and 1 base, with 6 bases remaining between them. Germline assignment: CDR1 SGHRS and CDR2 YFSETQ. The CDR3 covers 14 residues. The CDR3 loop is CASSLGPGTDTQYF. The CDR3 DNA is TGCGCCAGCAGCTTGGGGCCAGGCACAGATACGCAGTATTTT. The full variable domain, with the rest looked up from reference TRBV5-1 and TRBJ2-3, is KAGVTQTPRYLIKTRGQQVTLSCSPISGHRSVSWYQQTPGQGLQFLFEYFSETQRNKGNFPGRFSGRQFSNSRSEMNVSTLELGDSALYLCASSLGPGTDTQYFGPGTRLTVL.

This clone showed up just once. J is TRBJ2-5 and V is TRBV29-1; 8 bases line up with TRBD2. The trim removed 6 bases at V and 0 bases at J, leaving 9 bases unmatched. The length of the CDR3 is 15 residues. Germline CDR1 is SQVTM and CDR2 is ANQGSEA. The CDR3 DNA reads as TGCAGCGTCCGTCCTAGACTAGCGTACCAAGAGACCCAGTACTTC. It codes for CSVRPRLAYQETQYF.

This sequence joins TRBV10-3 and TRBJ1-2; 11 bases line up with TRBD1. The germline V gene has CDR1 ENHRY and CDR2 SYGVKD. The CDR3 totals 13 residues. J gave up 4 bases and V 7 bases, and 2 bases lay outside the gene matches. The CDR3 DNA is TGTGCCATCAAAGGGACAGGGGGCTATGGCTACACCTTC. Translating gives CAIKGTGGYGYTF.

This rearrangement joins TRBV30 to TRBJ2-1; 7 nucleotides agree with TRBD2. Looked up from germline, CDR1 is GTSNPN and CDR2 is SVGIG (reference sequence). V shed 0 bases and J 3 bases; nucleotides not matched to a gene: 8. This CDR3 region has 16 residues. The CDR3 nucleotides are TGTGCCTGGAGTGTACAGCGGGGCCAGGGCTACAATGAGCAGTTCTTC. Amino acids: CAWSVQRGQGYNEQFF. The full variable domain, its missing parts supplied by reference TRBV30 and TRBJ2-1, is SQTIHQWPATLVQPVGSPLSLECTVEGTSNPNLYWYRQAAGRGLQLLFYSVGIGQISSEVPQNLSASRPQDRQFILSSKKLLLSDSGFYLCAWSVQRGQGYNEQFFGPGTRLTVL.

The chain employs TRBV7-2 and TRBJ2-1, with D possibly matching TRBD2 (6 bases). The ends were cut back, 3 bases at V and 4 bases at J, with 7 bases in the middle. The germline V gene has CDR1 SGHTA and CDR2 FQGNSA. The CDR3 covers 13 residues. CDR3 coding DNA: TGTGCCAGCAGCTTTGGGACTTACAATGAGCAGTTCTTC. As protein: CASSFGTYNEQFF.